The 16 T cell receptor beta chains below all came from one sample that was sequenced in a study of cytomegalovirus exposure and HLA in healthy donors. Researchers ran the PCR with 60 Vbeta and 13 Jbeta primers. TCRdb's table, derived via immunoSEQ multiplex PCR, lists solely in-frame clones and lacks some. The table includes 180,000 or so clones, around 82% detected once. Input material: PBMCs. Receptor source: a woman in her twenties or thirties in good health and CMV-seropositive.

This clone appeared once. The gene calls are TRBV7-7 and TRBJ1-4; D is unclear. In germline, CDR1 is SSHAT, CDR2 FNYEAQ (reference sequence). V lost 5 bases and J 5 bases, leaving 9 bases between the germline ends. The CDR3 length is 13 residues. Here the CDR3 DNA reads TGTGCCAGCAGCCGGTGGGAGAATGAAAAACTGTTTTTT. The encoded protein is CASSRWENEKLFF.

This chain uses TRBV2 with TRBJ2-2; the match to TRBD2 covers 10 bases. The V segment lost 2 bases and the J segment 8 bases; nucleotides outside the gene matches: 5. The CDR3 has 15 amino acids. From germline, CDR1 is SNHLY and CDR2 FYNNEI. The CDR3 DNA sequence: TGTGCCAGCAGTGAAAGCGGGGGGGAGTGGGGGGAGCTGTTTTTT. It yields the protein CASSESGGEWGELFF.

The rearrangement joins TRBV2 to TRBJ2-5, with 7 positions matching TRBD2. The J call may be mistaken, given a closer DNA end match to TRBJ2-7. Germline values: CDR1 SNHLY, CDR2 FYNNEI. The CDR3 has 16 amino acids. The CDR3 spells CASSEGIGGVPYEQYF. The CDR3 DNA sequence: TGTGCCAGCAGTGAAGGGATTGGGGGGGTCCCCTACGAGCAGTACTTC.

This clone was seen many times. The chain combines TRBV7-8 with TRBJ2-7; 8 bases map to TRBD2. The CDR3 spans 14 residues. Germline lookup yields CDR1 SGHVS and CDR2 FQNEAQ. With 5 bases clipped from V and 3 bases from J, the junction kept 6 bases outside the gene matches. The CDR3 loop is CASSVSGAHYEQYF. CDR3 sequence (DNA): TGTGCCAGCAGCGTTAGCGGGGCCCACTACGAGCAGTACTTC. Full variable domain (missing parts from reference TRBV7-8 and TRBJ2-7): GAGVSQSPRYKVAKRGQDVALRCDPISGHVSLFWYQQALGQGPEFLTYFQNEAQLDKSGLPSDRFFAERPEGSVSTLKIQRTQQEDSAVYLCASSVSGAHYEQYFGPGTRLTVT.

The chain employs TRBV28 and TRBJ1-5; possible D gene TRBD1, 6 bases. From germline, CDR1 is MDHEN and CDR2 SYDVKM. Trimming shortened V by 5 bases and J by 0 bases, and 11 bases separated the two germline ends. The CDR3 length is 15 residues. The DNA of the CDR3 is TGTGCCAGCAGTCCGACAGGCTATAGCAATCAGCCCCAGCATTTT. Amino acids: CASSPTGYSNQPQHF.

This rearrangement joins TRBV6-1 to TRBJ2-2; TRBD2 matches at 10 bases. The V gene's germline CDR1 is MNHNS and CDR2 SASEGT. The V segment lost 7 bases and the J segment 5 bases; nucleotides outside the gene matches: 7. The CDR3 consists of 15 residues. CDR3 nucleotide sequence: TGTGCCAGCAAAAGCGGGGGGGCCGATACCGGGGAGCTGTTTTTT. Its translation: CASKSGGADTGELFF.

V is TRBV30 and J is TRBJ1-4; D call uncertain. CDR3 length equals 14 residues. Germline V lookup: CDR1 GTSNPN, CDR2 SVGIG (reference sequence). Trimming removed 1 base at V and 8 bases at J, with 14 bases between. The CDR3 bases are TGTGCCTGGAGTGATAGAGGCGGTGGAGAAAAACTGTTTTTT. This sequence encodes CAWSDRGGGEKLFF.

The rearrangement uses TRBV4-3 and TRBJ2-5; 12 positions agree with TRBD2. The germline V gene encodes CDR1 LGHNA and CDR2 YSLEER. V was clipped by 2 bases and J by 2 bases; unmatched bases: 9. This CDR3 contains 18 residues. CDR3 amino acids: CASSQNETSGGRQETQYF. CDR3 nucleotide sequence: TGCGCCAGCAGCCAAAACGAGACTAGCGGGGGACGGCAAGAGACCCAGTACTTC.

The gene calls are TRBV7-9 and TRBJ2-3, with a weak D call TRBD1 (5 bases). CDR1 SEHNR and CDR2 FQNEAQ come from the germline V gene (reference sequence). Trimming removed 1 base from V and 2 bases from J, with 7 bases in between. The length of the CDR3 is 14 residues. The CDR3 loop reads CASSLEGLTDTQYF. CDR3 DNA: TGTGCCAGCAGCTTAGAGGGGCTCACAGATACGCAGTATTTT.

This clone has just a few counts. The chain uses TRBV19 and TRBJ2-3; the match to TRBD1 covers 7 bases. Germline CDR1 LNHDA, CDR2 SQIVND (reference sequence). CDR3 length: 14 residues. V was pared by 5 bases and J by 6 bases, with 8 bases of the junction left unmatched. This CDR3 reads CASSQTGISDTQYF. CDR3 nucleotide sequence: TGTGCCAGTAGTCAGACAGGGATATCGGATACGCAGTATTTT.

The chain is built from TRBV6-6 and TRBJ2-5; no clear D gene. The J call may be mistaken, given a closer DNA end match to TRBJ2-7. The CDR3 is 12 residues long. Germline loops: CDR1 MNHNY, CDR2 SVGAGI (reference sequence). The CDR3 DNA reads TGTGCCAGCACCCAAAGCTCCTACGAGCAGTACTTC. It is translated as CASTQSSYEQYF.

The chain is built from TRBV11-2 and TRBJ2-5; tentative D call: TRBD2 (5 bases). This CDR3 spans 13 amino acids. Trimming pared 6 bases from V and 2 bases from J, leaving 10 bases between. Germline V CDR1 and CDR2: SGHAT, FQNNGV. The CDR3: CASSETGQETQYF. CDR3 bases: TGTGCCAGCAGTGAAACGGGACAAGAGACCCAGTACTTC. The full variable domain, in which reference TRBV11-2 and TRBJ2-5 provide the parts outside the CDR3, is EAGVAQSPRYKIIEKRQSVAFWCNPISGHATLYWYQQILGQGPKLLIQFQNNGVVDDSQLPKDRFSAERLKGVDSTLKIQPAKLEDSAVYLCASSETGQETQYFGPGTRLLVL.

This chain joins TRBV28 and TRBJ1-6, with 7 nucleotides matching TRBD1. CDR3 length: 16 residues. Germline CDR1 is MDHEN and CDR2 is SYDVKM. The ends lost 3 bases at V and 13 bases at J; junction bases unmatched: 15. The CDR3 bases are TGTGCCAGCAGTTTTTATACAGGGGATCCGACCTCCCCCCTCCACTTT. Translating it yields CASSFYTGDPTSPLHF.

The chain recombines TRBV10-3 with TRBJ1-2; weak D call: TRBD1 (6 bases). The CDR3 is 16 residues long. V lost 4 bases and J lost 2, with 17 bases in between. Germline V gene data show CDR1 as ENHRY and CDR2 as SYGVKD. CDR3 residues: CAISGPTTGLNYGYTF. In nucleotides, the CDR3 is TGTGCCATCAGTGGCCCCACCACAGGGTTGAACTATGGCTACACCTTC.

This clone was observed a handful of times. This chain joins TRBV27 and TRBJ1-4, with TRBD1 as a possible D gene (5 bases). Germline V gene lookup returns CDR1 MNHEY and CDR2 SMNVEV (reference sequence). V gave up 3 bases and J gave up 0 bases, with 11 bases separating them. The CDR3 totals 16 residues. The DNA of the CDR3 is TGTGCCAGCAGTTTCGGGACTCCTGCAACTAATGAAAAACTGTTTTTT. Translated: CASSFGTPATNEKLFF.

This clone was seen a handful of times. The rearrangement uses TRBV7-2 and TRBJ2-1; D gene uncertain. V dropped 5 bases and J dropped 6 bases, with 20 bases sitting between them. This CDR3 is 16 amino acids long. Germline V gene sequence: CDR1 SGHTA, CDR2 FQGNSA. In nucleotides, the CDR3 is TGTGCCAGCAGCCCCCGGTGGGCGACCGCTGGCAATGAGCAGTTCTTC. The encoded protein is CASSPRWATAGNEQFF.